This T cell receptor beta chain derives from a study of response to subunit inactivated influenza vaccine. Study-wide findings and caveats: The authors offered the suggestion that each seasonal influenza vaccination recruits few new T cells.

TCRdb analysed the RT-PCR reads with MiXCR anew, one entry per CDR3 protein. This sample has 650,000 to 850,000 distinct CDR3 sequences, with around 13% found just once. This clonotype has only a few counts. Its antigen is as yet unknown. This CDR3 is 13 amino acids long. CDR1 and CDR2 from the germline V gene are MGHDK and SYGVNS. J lost 5 bases, V lost 6 bases, and 7 bases had no gene match. The sequence was obtained from a middle-aged man who received an inactivated influenza vaccine. Sequences were derived from PBMCs from blood, sampled less than 15 days before vaccination. The gene calls are TRBV25-1 and TRBJ2-7; 7 bases match TRBD1. DNA for the CDR3: TGTGCCAGCAGCCACGACAGGGCCCACGAGCAGTACTTC. Protein: CASSHDRAHEQYF.